This is a list of T cell receptor beta chains from one sample in a study of CD8+CD57+ T cells in acquired aplastic anemia. Each CDR3 protein is one row after TCRdb ran MiXCR on the reads. Of some 280,000 distinct CDR3 sequences detected, around three fifths appear once; the ten largest clones hold less than 9.5%. Sequencing used sorted CD4+, CD8+, or CD8+CD57+ T cells (not recorded which) from PBMCs. These receptors were collected from a human donor with severe aplastic anemia or a healthy control (not recorded which). The CDR3 runs from the conserved cysteine through the conserved F or W. Each record gives: V gene, J gene, D gene, CDR3 protein. The D gene is left open where the match is weak.

V: TRBV5-1
J: TRBJ2-1
D: TRBD2
CDR3: CASSYLAGGTPEQFF

V: TRBV5-6
J: TRBJ1-2
D: NA
CDR3: CASSLFLFEELYGYTF

V: TRBV9
J: TRBJ2-2
D: TRBD1
CDR3: CASSVDGKGTVYTGELFF

V: TRBV19
J: TRBJ1-2
D: NA
CDR3: CASSIPGNYGYTF

V: TRBV15
J: TRBJ2-1
D: NA
CDR3: CATSRTASSYNEQFF

V: TRBV19
J: TRBJ1-2
D: NA
CDR3: CASTDRAEGYTF

V: TRBV20-1
J: TRBJ2-7
D: NA
CDR3: CSAHRTESYEQYF

V: TRBV2
J: TRBJ2-7
D: NA
CDR3: CASRYRTDSYEQYF

V: TRBV24-1
J: TRBJ2-5
D: TRBD1
CDR3: CATSTGVGETQYF

V: TRBV19
J: TRBJ2-2
D: NA
CDR3: CATRDPGGGELFF

V: TRBV4-1
J: TRBJ1-5
D: TRBD1
CDR3: CASSFGTGTNQPQHF

V: TRBV2
J: TRBJ2-1
D: NA
CDR3: CASSWKGDSSYNEQFF

V: TRBV10-3
J: TRBJ1-1
D: NA
CDR3: CAVQREVGTEAFF

V: TRBV9
J: TRBJ1-1
D: TRBD1
CDR3: CASSPGTGVTEAFF

V: TRBV15
J: TRBJ2-1
D: NA
CDR3: CATSRVRGEQFF

V: TRBV20-1
J: TRBJ2-3
D: NA
CDR3: CSATGISSTDTQYF

V: TRBV6-1
J: TRBJ2-3
D: NA
CDR3: CASSVERGYTATQYF

V: TRBV7-3
J: TRBJ2-3
D: TRBD1
CDR3: CASSPGQGAVDTQYF

V: TRBV7-2
J: TRBJ2-7
D: NA
CDR3: CASSLEDSAYEQYF

V: TRBV7-2
J: TRBJ2-2
D: NA
CDR3: CASSQTRNTGELFF

V: TRBV10-3
J: TRBJ1-4
D: NA
CDR3: CASRGVAEKLFF

V: TRBV7-9
J: TRBJ2-3
D: NA
CDR3: CASSSGAVADTQYF

V: TRBV20-1
J: TRBJ2-1
D: TRBD1
CDR3: CSASGGDRGRNEQFF

V: TRBV5-5
J: TRBJ2-7
D: NA
CDR3: CASGGDSSYEQYF

V: TRBV19
J: TRBJ1-2
D: NA
CDR3: CASSRANYGYTF